This T cell receptor (beta chain) was profiled in a study of control samples from healthy donors and cancer patients. Germline CDR1 and CDR2: SGHRS and YFSETQ. The CDR3 is 14 residues long. V lost 6 bases, J lost 0 bases, and 2 bases stayed unmatched. This clone was seen once. Clones were read by immunoSEQ multiplex PCR, and TCRdb kept only the in-frame ones, dropping some. The repertoire includes under 450,000 clones, roughly 90% of them detected once, and more than 6% sits in the top ten. V usage is TRBV5-1 and J usage is TRBJ2-1; TRBD2 agrees at 8 bases. The specimen was PBMCs. This TCR came from a man aged 35 to 55 with head and neck cancer. The CDR3 DNA follows: TGCGCCAGCACGCGGGGGGACTCCTACAATGAGCAGTTCTTC. It is translated as CASTRGDSYNEQFF.